The T cell receptor beta chain described here comes from a study of cytomegalovirus exposure and HLA in healthy donors. Study outcomes and limitations: The TCR clusters that emerged in the first cohort tended, a later analysis found, to co-occur in the 120 or so validation repertoires. Researchers counted 150 to 200 TCR beta chains as cytomegalovirus-associated.

The CDR3 length is 11 residues. Germline V gene data show CDR1 as MNHNS and CDR2 as SASEGT. Deletions cut 6 bases from V and 5 bases from J, with 7 bases between. Generated by immunoSEQ multiplex PCR, the TCRdb table keeps only in-frame clones and is missing some. Among about 88,000 clones listed, about 96% were seen once. On this clone: As yet, its antigen is unknown.

The TCR was taken from a man aged 18 to 29 in good health and CMV-seronegative. The rearrangement joins TRBV6-1 to TRBJ2-5; no clear D. The sample consisted of PBMCs. The CDR3 protein is CASSPGETQYF. The CDR3 DNA sequence: TGTGCCAGCAGCCCCGGGGAGACCCAGTACTTC.